The 14 T cell receptor beta chains given below trace back to one sample, sequenced in a study of OX40 agonist ivuxolimab in advanced cancers. Produced via immunoSEQ multiplex PCR; TCRdb's table is partial and in-frame only. The sample consists of roughly 20,000 clones, approximately 83% of them appearing once. The starting material was CD4+ or CD8+ T cells sorted from blood, obtained in a trial of the OX40 agonist ivuxolimab. These receptors all stem from an adult with an advanced solid tumor such as melanoma, head and neck, liver or kidney cancer.

The chain has TRBV28 and TRBJ1-1, with TRBD1 as a possible D gene (6 bases). V was trimmed by 6 bases and J by 3 bases, leaving 11 bases between them. Germline assignment: CDR1 MDHEN and CDR2 SYDVKM. CDR3 size: 13 residues. The CDR3 region is CASRWGQDTEAFF. The CDR3, as DNA: TGTGCCAGCAGATGGGGACAAGACACTGAAGCTTTCTTT.

This chain links TRBV4-2 with TRBJ2-5; 8 bases match TRBD2. CDR3 size: 17 residues. After removal of 1 base from V and 4 bases from J, the junction contained 11 bases not matched to a gene. CDR1 LGHNA and CDR2 YNFKEQ come from the germline V gene. The CDR3 spells CASSQAPSAGVRETQYF. For the CDR3, the DNA is TGTGCCAGCAGCCAAGCCCCTTCAGCGGGAGTTCGAGAGACCCAGTACTTC.

The rearrangement links TRBV7-2 to TRBJ2-7, with D hard to call. The CDR3 length is 14 residues. Trimming took 0 bases from V and 4 from J, leaving 10 bases between them. Per the germline V gene, CDR1 is SGHTA and CDR2 is FQGNSA. Written as DNA, the CDR3 is TGTGCCAGCAGCTTAGCGGTAGGACCGTACGAGCAGTACTTC. Translating it yields CASSLAVGPYEQYF.

This clone has just a few counts. The chain links TRBV5-5 to TRBJ2-2; D possibly corresponds to TRBD2 (7 bases). The ends were cut back, 4 bases at V and 5 bases at J, with 18 bases in the middle. This CDR3 is 16 amino acids long. Germline V gene sequence: CDR1 SGHKS, CDR2 YYEKEE (reference sequence). The CDR3: CASSPEWGRGTGELFF. The DNA of the CDR3 is TGTGCCAGCAGCCCCGAGTGGGGGCGGGGGACCGGGGAGCTGTTTTTT.

This chain uses TRBV2 with TRBJ2-2; 13 bases fit TRBD2. V was clipped by 6 bases and J by 6 bases; unmatched bases: 7. The CDR3 contains 16 residues. CDR1 SNHLY and CDR2 FYNNEI come from the germline V gene. The CDR3 region has the DNA TGTGCCAGCAGGAGGACTAGCGGGAGTTTTTCCGGGGAGCTGTTTTTT. Amino acids: CASRRTSGSFSGELFF.

This chain links TRBV7-9 with TRBJ2-7, with 11 positions matching TRBD2. CDR3 length equals 15 residues. Germline trimming cut 5 bases from V and 4 bases from J; bases unmatched to any gene: 7. CDR1 is SEHNR, CDR2 FQNEAQ, per germline (reference sequence). Here the CDR3 DNA reads TGTGCCAGCAGCGGTGGACTAGCGGGTGGGTACGAGCAGTACTTC. Translating it yields CASSGGLAGGYEQYF.

This clone was picked up a small number of times. This chain joins TRBV27 and TRBJ1-1; D is undetermined. The CDR3 loop spans 13 amino acids. Germline V gene sequence: CDR1 MNHEY, CDR2 SMNVEV (reference sequence). Trimming shortened V by 3 bases and J by 7 bases, and 12 bases separated the two germline ends. CDR3 in DNA: TGTGCCAGCAGTTTCTCGGCAGTAGTTGAAGCTTTCTTT. Translated: CASSFSAVVEAFF.

The chain joins TRBV29-1 to TRBJ2-7, with D tentatively TRBD1 or TRBD2 (5 bases each). The CDR3 totals 12 residues. Germline V lookup: CDR1 SQVTM, CDR2 ANQGSEA. V lost 6 bases and J lost 7, with 16 bases in between. As DNA, the CDR3 is TGCAGCGTACGGGACGGGACGAGGGAGCAGTACTTC. This sequence encodes CSVRDGTREQYF.

The J gene is TRBJ2-5, the V gene TRBV6-1, with TRBD2 matching 8 bases. The CDR3 runs to 16 residues. Per the germline V gene, CDR1 is MNHNS and CDR2 is SASEGT. V was clipped by 1 base and J by 2 bases; unmatched bases: 6. CDR3 protein: CASSEGLAGPQETQYF. The CDR3 coding sequence is TGTGCCAGCAGTGAAGGGCTAGCGGGTCCTCAAGAGACCCAGTACTTC.

The chain has TRBV19 and TRBJ2-2; D tentatively reads TRBD1 or TRBD2 (5 bases each). Per germline, CDR1 LNHDA and CDR2 SQIVND (reference sequence). Trimming shortened V by 1 base and J by 15 bases, and 12 bases separated the two germline ends. This CDR3 comprises 12 residues. CDR3 DNA: TGTGCCAGTAGTATAGTGCCGGGGACGGTGTTTTTT. Protein: CASSIVPGTVFF.

This rearrangement joins TRBV19 to TRBJ2-1; no clear D. Trimming left V 0 bases short and J 0 bases short, with 9 bases between. Looked up from germline, CDR1 is LNHDA and CDR2 is SQIVND (reference sequence). The CDR3 runs 16 residues. The CDR3 DNA sequence: TGTGCCAGTAGTATAGATATTCGCGTCTCCTACAATGAGCAGTTCTTC. It specifies CASSIDIRVSYNEQFF.

The V and J genes are TRBV28 and TRBJ2-7, with D tentatively TRBD1 (6 bases). CDR3 length equals 14 residues. Germline-derived CDR1 and CDR2 are MDHEN and SYDVKM. Deletions cut 1 base from V and 2 bases from J, with 9 bases between. The CDR3 region has the DNA TGTGCCAGCAGTTTATTACAGGGCACCTACGAGCAGTACTTC. This codes for CASSLLQGTYEQYF.

V usage is TRBV5-1 and J usage is TRBJ2-7; D possibly matches TRBD1 or TRBD2 (5 bases each). The CDR3 totals 14 residues. Trimming removed 7 bases from V and 3 bases from J, with 17 bases in between. CDR1 is SGHRS and CDR2 is YFSETQ in the germline V gene. The CDR3 DNA reads as TGCGCCAGCGAAGTCGGGGACGGACTCTACGAGCAGTACTTC. This codes for CASEVGDGLYEQYF. The variable domain in full, with the rest retrieved from reference TRBV5-1 and TRBJ2-7, is KAGVTQTPRYLIKTRGQQVTLSCSPISGHRSVSWYQQTPGQGLQFLFEYFSETQRNKGNFPGRFSGRQFSNSRSEMNVSTLELGDSALYLCASEVGDGLYEQYFGPGTRLTVT.

The genes are TRBV7-2 and TRBJ2-5; D remains ambiguous. CDR3 size: 13 residues. V gave up 4 bases and J gave up 4 bases, with 10 bases separating them. Germline values: CDR1 SGHTA, CDR2 FQGNSA. In nucleotides, the CDR3 is TGTGCCAGCAGCTACAATATGAGAGAGACCCAGTACTTC. Translated, it gives CASSYNMRETQYF.